This T cell receptor beta chain was sequenced for a study of T cell responses to AZD1222 COVID-19 vaccine. Points from the study as a whole: Close to half of spike-specific TCRs reportedly recognize unmutated variant regions. A mostly white British donor set with more females was recruited, and clonal diversity was possibly underestimated.

Produced via immunoSEQ multiplex PCR; TCRdb's table is partial and in-frame only. Seen here are some 120,000 clones, 88% observed once, and the top ten hold roughly 8%. Turning to this clone: The antigen remains unidentified.

The sample consisted of peripheral blood, taken on day 0 of AZD1222 vaccination. The sequence came from an adult in good health.

The CDR3 loop is CASSSRQGPNEKLFF. CDR3 coding DNA: TGTGCCAGCAGTTCCCGACAGGGGCCTAATGAAAAACTGTTTTTT. This chain uses TRBV6-6 with TRBJ1-4, with 8 bases matching TRBD1. Per germline, CDR1 MNHNY and CDR2 SVGAGI (reference sequence). The CDR3 loop spans 15 amino acids. V shed 4 bases and J 3 bases; nucleotides not matched to a gene: 4.